The 19 T cell receptor beta chains presented below share a single source sample, sequenced in a study of regulatory T cells in long-lasting Graves disease. iRepertoire HTBI primers and Arm-PCR of CDR3 regions built TCR beta libraries. In TCRdb, the multiplex PCR reads were re-called with MiXCR into one record per CDR3 protein. The sample carries around 510,000 distinct CDR3 sequences, roughly 20% recorded once. As to time point: persistent/refractory GD, antithyroid drugs over 5 years with positive TRAb. Researchers made the TCR library from RNA that was extracted from PBMCs. This sample comprised peripheral blood mononuclear cells (PBMCs), obtained when the disease was refractory, from a patient treated with antithyroid drugs. All receptors derive from a female donor with Graves disease.

The chain couples TRBV9 to TRBJ1-5; the D is unclear. V was clipped by 0 bases and J by 3 bases, with 7 bases between them. This CDR3 has 14 residues. Germline V gene lookup returns CDR1 SGDLS and CDR2 YYNGEE. CDR3 nucleotides: TGTGCCAGCAGCGTAGGACCGATCAATCAGCCCCAGCATTTT. Translating it yields CASSVGPINQPQHF.

This chain joins TRBV19 and TRBJ2-5; a weak D match, TRBD2 (5 bases). Trimming removed 4 bases from V and 2 bases from J, with 8 bases in between. Germline-derived CDR1 and CDR2 are LNHDA and SQIVND (reference sequence). This CDR3 contains 13 residues. The CDR3 nucleotides are TGTGCCAGTAGTACGACTATGCAAGAGACCCAGTACTTC. It translates to CASSTTMQETQYF.

This clonotype was counted many times. The chain joins TRBV10-3 to TRBJ1-3; D possibly corresponds to TRBD1 (5 bases). The CDR3 is made up of 15 amino acids. Germline assignment: CDR1 ENHRY and CDR2 SYGVKD. V was pared by 3 bases and J by 0 bases, with 9 bases between. The CDR3 loop is CAISDRGSSGNTIYF. In nucleotides, the CDR3 is TGTGCCATCAGTGATAGGGGCAGCTCTGGAAACACCATATATTTT.

This clonotype was counted at least ten times. DNA for the CDR3: TGTGCCAGCAGTCAGGGACAGGGGTTGGCTGAAAAACTGTTTTTT. Translated: CASSQGQGLAEKLFF. The chain carries TRBV2 and TRBJ1-4, with 10 nucleotides matching TRBD1. CDR1 SNHLY and CDR2 FYNNEI come from the germline V gene. Trimming took 5 bases from V and 7 from J; bases not matched to a gene: 7. The length of the CDR3 is 15 residues. Using reference TRBV2 and TRBJ1-4 for the parts outside the CDR3, the full variable domain is EPEVTQTPSHQVTQMGQEVILRCVPISNHLYFYWYRQILGQKVEFLVSFYNNEISEKSEIFDDQFSVERPDGSNFTLKIRSTKLEDSAMYFCASSQGQGLAEKLFFGSGTQLSVL.

At least ten counts were recorded for this clonotype. This chain links TRBV10-2 with TRBJ2-7, with D perhaps matching TRBD2 (6 bases). CDR1 is WSHSY, CDR2 SAAADI, per germline. V lost 2 bases and J lost 3, with 11 bases in between. The CDR3 consists of 14 residues. Written as DNA, the CDR3 is TGCGCCAGCAGTGAGAATCGGGAGTACTACGAGCAGTACTTC. Encoded protein: CASSENREYYEQYF.

Of note for this clonotype: Without the conserved terminal phenylalanine or tryptophan, this CDR3 likely stems from a read error. This rearrangement joins TRBV12-3 or TRBV12-4 to TRBJ2-2, with unresolved D. The V and J ends lost 4 bases and 0 bases respectively, with 9 bases between them. The CDR3 is 15 residues long. The CDR3, as DNA: TGTGCCAGCAGTTGGGGAACTTCGAACACCGGGGAGCTGTTTTCT. Its protein is CASSWGTSNTGELFS.

This chain joins TRBV7-2 and TRBJ2-1; the D is unclear. The CDR3 extends over 13 amino acids. The germline V gene encodes CDR1 SGHTA and CDR2 FQGNSA. The germline V and J ends were trimmed by 0 bases and 6 bases, with 6 bases remaining between them. The CDR3 sequence is CASSLANSNEQFF. The CDR3 coding sequence is TGTGCCAGCAGCTTAGCGAATAGCAATGAGCAGTTCTTC. Together with reference TRBV7-2 and TRBJ2-1, the CDR3 gives the full variable domain: GAGVSQSPSNKVTEKGKDVELRCDPISGHTALYWYRQSLGQGLEFLIYFQGNSAPDKSGLPSDRFSAERTGGSVSTLTIQRTQQEDSAVYLCASSLANSNEQFFGPGTRLTVL.

This clonotype was detected only a few times. The chain links TRBV19 to TRBJ2-7; TRBD2 aligns across 7 bases. This CDR3 has 15 amino acids. Per the germline V gene, CDR1 is LNHDA and CDR2 is SQIVND (reference sequence). V lost 1 base and J lost 3; bases outside the gene matches: 6. CDR3 sequence reads: CASSIASGGSYEQYF. The CDR3 DNA follows: TGTGCCAGTAGTATAGCTAGCGGAGGAAGCTACGAGCAGTACTTC.

This clonotype was seen ten or more times. This sequence joins TRBV2 and TRBJ1-1; maybe TRBD1 (5 bases). This CDR3 is 15 amino acids long. Germline V gene sequence: CDR1 SNHLY, CDR2 FYNNEI. V was trimmed by 2 bases and J by 0 bases, leaving 10 bases between them. As DNA, the CDR3 is TGTGCCAGCAGTGAAAGGGGACCAATGAACACTGAAGCTTTCTTT. As protein: CASSERGPMNTEAFF.

A word on this clonotype: A much larger clone sits a single nucleotide away, making a read error possible. V and J are TRBV27 and TRBJ2-7, with TRBD2 as a possible D gene (7 bases). Trimming left V 5 bases short and J 5 bases short, with 19 bases between. The germline V gene has CDR1 MNHEY and CDR2 SMNVEV (reference sequence). There are 15 residues in the CDR3. The CDR3 loop reads CASSLGAGAANEQYF. CDR3 DNA sequence: TGTGCCAGCAGTCTCGGTGCGGGGGCCGCAAACGAGCAGTACTTC.

The chain carries TRBV7-2 and TRBJ2-7; unclear D gene. The germline gives CDR1 SGHTA, CDR2 FQGNSA. The CDR3 is made up of 16 amino acids. Trimming cost V 1 base and J 0 bases, with 13 bases left between them. CDR3 in DNA: TGTGCCAGCAGCTTAGTCGGTTTCCTGACCTCCTACGAGCAGTACTTC. Protein product: CASSLVGFLTSYEQYF.

This clonotype was seen once. This may be a read error: a much more frequent sequence differs by one nucleotide. The chain uses TRBV6-1 and TRBJ2-5, with 10 bases matching TRBD2. V trimming: 5 bases; J trimming: 6 bases; junction bases outside the gene matches: 15. Per germline, CDR1 MNHNS and CDR2 SASEGT. CDR3 length: 17 amino acids. CDR3 sequence reads: CASSPGRRAGGRKTQYF. CDR3 DNA sequence: TGTGCCAGCAGTCCTGGGAGGCGAGCGGGAGGGCGAAAGACCCAGTACTTC.

This clonotype came up a few times. This chain joins TRBV20-1 and TRBJ2-3, with a weak D call TRBD1 (5 bases). Germline CDR1 reads DFQATT; CDR2 reads SNEGSKA (reference sequence). V shed 3 bases and J shed 7 bases, with 8 bases lying between them. This CDR3 spans 11 amino acids. This CDR3 reads CSARTVHTQYF. In DNA form, the CDR3 reads TGCAGTGCTAGGACAGTTCATACGCAGTATTTT.

The rearrangement joins TRBV27 to TRBJ2-7; perhaps TRBD2 as D (5 bases). The CDR3 runs to 15 residues. Germline values: CDR1 MNHEY, CDR2 SMNVEV (reference sequence). V was shortened by 4 bases and J by 0 bases, with 13 bases between the two germline ends. CDR3 DNA: TGTGCCAGCAGTTCCACGTTAGGGAGCTCCTACGAGCAGTACTTC. As protein: CASSSTLGSSYEQYF.

The genes are TRBV7-9 and TRBJ1-2, with a tentative D call TRBD1 (6 bases). Germline V gene lookup returns CDR1 SEHNR and CDR2 FQNEAQ (reference sequence). This CDR3 is 15 amino acids long. The V end lost 1 base, the J end lost 3 bases, and 12 bases lay between the germline ends. CDR3 protein: CASSLGSGGDYGYTF. CDR3 nucleotide sequence: TGTGCCAGCAGCTTAGGTTCCGGGGGCGACTATGGCTACACCTTC.

With respect to this clonotype: A much larger clone differs by one base, so this may be a read error. The chain has TRBV12-3 or TRBV12-4 and TRBJ1-1; D gene ambiguous. This CDR3 region has 12 residues. CDR3: CAGSWANTEAFF. CDR3 in DNA: TGTGCCGGCAGCTGGGCGAACACTGAAGCTTTCTTT.

This clonotype came up many times. The genes are TRBV27 and TRBJ1-1; D is perhaps TRBD1 (5 bases). The CDR3 is made up of 14 amino acids. V lost 0 bases and J 4 bases, leaving 9 bases between the germline ends. Germline V gene data show CDR1 as MNHEY and CDR2 as SMNVEV (reference sequence). This CDR3 is CASSLSRGFTEAFF. For the CDR3, the DNA is TGTGCCAGCAGTTTATCGAGGGGATTCACTGAAGCTTTCTTT.

By share, this clonotype ranks as large (0.1 to 1%). The J gene is TRBJ1-2, the V gene TRBV6-5; no definite D call. V was shortened by 2 bases and J by 1 base, with 8 bases between the two germline ends. The CDR3 extends over 14 amino acids. Germline V CDR1 and CDR2: MNHEY, SVGAGI. The CDR3 DNA reads as TGTGCCAGCAGTTACGCGGACGGTAACTATGGCTACACCTTC. Translation: CASSYADGNYGYTF.

V and J are TRBV5-1 and TRBJ2-7; TRBD2 might be the D (5 bases). The length of the CDR3 is 17 residues. Trimming cost V 4 bases and J 0 bases, with 20 bases left between them. Germline assignment: CDR1 SGHRS and CDR2 YFSETQ. The CDR3 coding sequence is TGCGCCAGCAGCCTTTTCACCGTGAGCGGTCGCTCCTACGAGCAGTACTTC. Translated: CASSLFTVSGRSYEQYF.